A selection of T cell receptor beta chains follows, all from one sample in a study of follicular helper T cells after annual influenza vaccination. The method was immunoSEQ multiplex PCR; TCRdb's version includes in-frame clones alone and lacks a portion of them. The sample carries 10,000 to 15,000 clones, 78% recorded once. The source material was CXCR5- memory CD4+ T cells sorted from blood, sampled on the day of influenza vaccination. The receptors derive from an adult who received the influenza vaccine. Both conserved end residues are part of each CDR3.

TRBJ1-3,TRBV18,CASSPNLGRSGNTIYF
TRBJ2-6,TRBV12-1,CASSPVFVIGQSRANVLTF
TRBJ1-6,TRBV5-4,CASSSGGGGEYNSPLHF
TRBJ2-7,TRBV28,CASSPVRDRSYEQYF
TRBJ1-2,TRBV5-4,CASSLGENYGYTF
TRBJ1-2,TRBV28,CASNPGQPGGYTF
TRBJ1-2,TRBV5-6,CASSLRDSDNYGYTF
TRBJ2-7,TRBV6-5,CASSYTGGQYEQYF
TRBJ2-5,TRBV11-3,CASSSGRSETQYF
TRBJ1-5,TRBV19,CASSIGGSNQPQHF
TRBJ1-1,TRBV14,CASSHSGGGAWAFF